This T cell receptor (beta chain) was obtained from a study of resident and recirculating memory T cells in vitiligo. Findings of the study overall: Clonality differed among vitiligo lesions, with no unique dominant clone.

A word on this clone: No antigen is known for it.

Assay: immunoSEQ multiplex PCR; the TCRdb copy retains only in-frame clones and omits some. The sample shows 70,000 to 95,000 clones, about 90% of them seen only once. This clonotype originated in a male donor with vitiligo. Sequenced: blood.

This CDR3 reads CASSYAGTSGRAYEQYF. The CDR3 DNA is TGTGCCAGCAGCTACGCCGGGACTAGCGGGAGGGCCTACGAGCAGTACTTC. The V gene is TRBV7-2, the J gene TRBJ2-7; 16 positions match TRBD2. There are 17 residues in the CDR3. Trimming removed 4 bases from V and 2 bases from J; junction bases left unmatched: 5. In germline, CDR1 is SGHTA, CDR2 FQGNSA. The entire variable domain, with the rest obtained from reference TRBV7-2 and TRBJ2-7, is as follows: GAGVSQSPSNKVTEKGKDVELRCDPISGHTALYWYRQSLGQGLEFLIYFQGNSAPDKSGLPSDRFSAERTGGSVSTLTIQRTQQEDSAVYLCASSYAGTSGRAYEQYFGPGTRLTVT.